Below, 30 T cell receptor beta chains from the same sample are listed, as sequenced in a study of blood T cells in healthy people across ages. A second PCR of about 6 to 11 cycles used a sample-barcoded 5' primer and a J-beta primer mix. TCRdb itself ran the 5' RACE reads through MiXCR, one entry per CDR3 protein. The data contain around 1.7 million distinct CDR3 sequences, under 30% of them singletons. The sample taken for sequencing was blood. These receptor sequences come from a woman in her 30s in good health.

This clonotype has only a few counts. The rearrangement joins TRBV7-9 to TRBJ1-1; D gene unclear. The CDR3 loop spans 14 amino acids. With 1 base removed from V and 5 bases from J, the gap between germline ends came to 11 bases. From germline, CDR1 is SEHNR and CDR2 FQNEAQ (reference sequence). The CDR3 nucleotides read TGTGCCAGCAGCTTAGTGGGGAAAAAAACTGAAGCTTTCTTT. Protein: CASSLVGKKTEAFF.

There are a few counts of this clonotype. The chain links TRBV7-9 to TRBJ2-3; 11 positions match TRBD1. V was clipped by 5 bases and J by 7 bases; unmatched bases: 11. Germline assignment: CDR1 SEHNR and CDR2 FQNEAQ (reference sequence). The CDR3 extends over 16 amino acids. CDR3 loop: CASSPRAGQGVNTQYF. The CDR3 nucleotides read TGTGCCAGCAGCCCCCGAGCGGGACAGGGGGTAAATACGCAGTATTTT. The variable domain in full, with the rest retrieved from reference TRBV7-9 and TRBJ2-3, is DTGVSQNPRHKITKRGQNVTFRCDPISEHNRLYWYRQTLGQGPEFLTYFQNEAQLEKSRLLSDRFSAERPKGSFSTLEIQRTEQGDSAMYLCASSPRAGQGVNTQYFGPGTRLTVL.

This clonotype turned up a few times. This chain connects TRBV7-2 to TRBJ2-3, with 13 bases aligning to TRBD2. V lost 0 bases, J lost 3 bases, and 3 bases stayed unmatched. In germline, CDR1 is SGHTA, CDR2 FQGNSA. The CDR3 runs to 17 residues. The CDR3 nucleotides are TGTGCCAGCAGCTTAGCCCCGGGACTAGCGGGGACAGATACGCAGTATTTT. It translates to CASSLAPGLAGTDTQYF.

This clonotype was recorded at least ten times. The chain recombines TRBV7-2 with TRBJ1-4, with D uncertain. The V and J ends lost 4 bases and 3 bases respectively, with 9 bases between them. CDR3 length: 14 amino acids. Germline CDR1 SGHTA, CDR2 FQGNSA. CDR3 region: CASSSGGPNEKLFF. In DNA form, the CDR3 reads TGTGCCAGCAGCTCAGGTGGCCCTAATGAAAAACTGTTTTTT.

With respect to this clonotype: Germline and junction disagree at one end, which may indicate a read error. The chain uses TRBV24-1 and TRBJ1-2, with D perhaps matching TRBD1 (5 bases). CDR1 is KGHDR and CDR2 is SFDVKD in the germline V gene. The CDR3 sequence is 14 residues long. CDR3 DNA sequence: TGTGCCACCAGGGATTTCGGGGACTCGGACGGCTACACCTTC. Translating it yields CATRDFGDSDGYTF.

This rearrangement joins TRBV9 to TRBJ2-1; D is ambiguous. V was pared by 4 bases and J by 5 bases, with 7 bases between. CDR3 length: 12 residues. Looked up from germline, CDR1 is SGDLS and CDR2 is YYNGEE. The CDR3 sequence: CASSTYDNEQFF. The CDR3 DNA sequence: TGTGCCAGCAGCACCTACGACAATGAGCAGTTCTTC.

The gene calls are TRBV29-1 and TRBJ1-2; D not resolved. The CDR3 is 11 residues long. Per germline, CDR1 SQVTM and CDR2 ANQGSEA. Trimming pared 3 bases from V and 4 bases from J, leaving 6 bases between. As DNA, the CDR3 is TGCAGCGTTGACCCAGGCTATGGCTACACCTTC. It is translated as CSVDPGYGYTF.

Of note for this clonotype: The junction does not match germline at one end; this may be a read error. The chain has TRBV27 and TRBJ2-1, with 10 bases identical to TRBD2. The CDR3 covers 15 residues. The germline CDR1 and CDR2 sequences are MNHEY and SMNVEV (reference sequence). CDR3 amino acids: CASSFQREGYTEQFF. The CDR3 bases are TGTGCCAGCAGTTTTCAGCGGGAGGGATACACTGAGCAGTTCTTC.

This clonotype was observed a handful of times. CDR3 nucleotide sequence: TGCAGTGCTAGGGAGCGGATTGAAGCTTTCTTT. Its protein product is CSARERIEAFF. J is TRBJ1-1 and V is TRBV20-1; D remains ambiguous. Per germline, CDR1 DFQATT and CDR2 SNEGSKA (reference sequence). The CDR3 is made up of 11 amino acids. Trimming removed 3 bases at V and 7 bases at J, with 9 bases between.

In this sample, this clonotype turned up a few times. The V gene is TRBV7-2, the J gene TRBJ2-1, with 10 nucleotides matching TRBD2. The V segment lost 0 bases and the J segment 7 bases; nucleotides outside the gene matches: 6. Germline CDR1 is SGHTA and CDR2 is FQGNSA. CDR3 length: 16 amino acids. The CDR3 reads CASSLASSGSWNEQFF. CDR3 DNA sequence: TGTGCCAGCAGCTTAGCATCTAGCGGGAGTTGGAATGAGCAGTTCTTC.

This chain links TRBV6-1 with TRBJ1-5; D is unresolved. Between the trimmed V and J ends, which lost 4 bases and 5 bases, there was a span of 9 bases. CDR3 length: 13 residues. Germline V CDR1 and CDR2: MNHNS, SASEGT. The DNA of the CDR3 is TGTGCCAGCAGTGGGGTGTGGGATCAGCCCCAGCATTTT. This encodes CASSGVWDQPQHF.

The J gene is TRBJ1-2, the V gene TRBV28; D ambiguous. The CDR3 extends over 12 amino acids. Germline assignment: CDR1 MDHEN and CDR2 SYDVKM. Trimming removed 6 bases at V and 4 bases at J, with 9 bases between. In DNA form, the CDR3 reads TGTGCCAGCAGGACGGACCTCTATGGCTACACCTTC. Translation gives CASRTDLYGYTF.

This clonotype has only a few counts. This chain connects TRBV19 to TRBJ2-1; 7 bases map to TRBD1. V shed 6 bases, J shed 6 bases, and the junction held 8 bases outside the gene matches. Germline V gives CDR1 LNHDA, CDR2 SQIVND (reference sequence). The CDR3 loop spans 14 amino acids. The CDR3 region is CASRIRDSTNEQFF. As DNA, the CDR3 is TGTGCCAGTAGGATCCGGGACAGCACCAATGAGCAGTTCTTC.

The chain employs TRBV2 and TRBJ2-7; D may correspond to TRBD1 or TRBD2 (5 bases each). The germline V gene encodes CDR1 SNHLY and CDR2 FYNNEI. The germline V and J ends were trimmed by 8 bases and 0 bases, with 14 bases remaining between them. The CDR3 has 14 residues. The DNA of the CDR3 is TGTGCCAGCGGGACCCTTGTGGTCTCCTACGAGCAGTACTTC. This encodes CASGTLVVSYEQYF.

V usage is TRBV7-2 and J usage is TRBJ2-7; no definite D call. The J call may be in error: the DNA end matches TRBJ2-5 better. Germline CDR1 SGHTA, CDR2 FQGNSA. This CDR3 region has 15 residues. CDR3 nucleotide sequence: TGTGCCAGCAGCTTAGTAAGGGATTTTAGGGAGACCCAGTACTTC. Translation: CASSLVRDFRETQYF.

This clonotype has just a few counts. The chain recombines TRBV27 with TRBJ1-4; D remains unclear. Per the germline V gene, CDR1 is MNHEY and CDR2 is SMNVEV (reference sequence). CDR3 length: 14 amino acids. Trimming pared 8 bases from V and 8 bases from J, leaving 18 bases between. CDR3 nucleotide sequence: TGTGCCAGCTCTTCGTTCGCTGGGGAGGAAAAACTGTTTTTT. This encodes CASSSFAGEEKLFF. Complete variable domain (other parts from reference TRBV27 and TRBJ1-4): EAQVTQNPRYLITVTGKKLTVTCSQNMNHEYMSWYRQDPGLGLRQIYYSMNVEVTDKGDVPEGYKVSRKEKRNFPLILESPSPNQTSLYFCASSSFAGEEKLFFGSGTQLSVL.

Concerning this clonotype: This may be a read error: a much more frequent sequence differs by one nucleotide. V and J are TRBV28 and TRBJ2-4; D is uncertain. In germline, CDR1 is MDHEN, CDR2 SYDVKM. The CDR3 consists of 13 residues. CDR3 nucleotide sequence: TGTGCCAACAGTTACGATGAGGAGAACATTCAGTACTTC. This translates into CANSYDEENIQYF.

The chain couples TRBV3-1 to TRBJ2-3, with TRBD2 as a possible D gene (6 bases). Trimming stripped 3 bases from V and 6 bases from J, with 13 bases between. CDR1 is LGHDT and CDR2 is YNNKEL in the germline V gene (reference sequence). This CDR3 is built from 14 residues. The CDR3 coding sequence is TGTGCCAGCAGCCAGGCGGGGTTTTCGGATACGCAGTATTTT. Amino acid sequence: CASSQAGFSDTQYF.

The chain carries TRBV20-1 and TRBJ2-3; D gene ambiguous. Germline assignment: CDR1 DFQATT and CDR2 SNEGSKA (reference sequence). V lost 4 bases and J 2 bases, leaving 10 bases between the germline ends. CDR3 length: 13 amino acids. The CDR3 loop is CSATMGYTDTQYF. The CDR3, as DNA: TGCAGTGCTACCATGGGTTACACAGATACGCAGTATTTT.

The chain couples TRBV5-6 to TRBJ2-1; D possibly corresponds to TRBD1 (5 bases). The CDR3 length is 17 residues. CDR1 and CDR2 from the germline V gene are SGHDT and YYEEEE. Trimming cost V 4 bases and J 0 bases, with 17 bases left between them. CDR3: CASSQGSLGRSYNEQFF. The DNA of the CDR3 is TGTGCCAGCAGCCAGGGTTCCCTAGGACGCTCCTACAATGAGCAGTTCTTC. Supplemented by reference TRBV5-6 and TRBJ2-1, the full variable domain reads DAGVTQSPTHLIKTRGQQVTLRCSPKSGHDTVSWYQQALGQGPQFIFQYYEEEERQRGNFPDRFSGHQFPNYSSELNVNALLLGDSALYLCASSQGSLGRSYNEQFFGPGTRLTVL.

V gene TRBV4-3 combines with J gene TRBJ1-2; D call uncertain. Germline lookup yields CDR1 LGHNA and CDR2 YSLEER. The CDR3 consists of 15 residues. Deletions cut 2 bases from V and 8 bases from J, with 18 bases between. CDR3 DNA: TGCGCCAGCAGCCAATCCAGGTCTTACCGTGGGGGCTACACCTTC. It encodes CASSQSRSYRGGYTF.

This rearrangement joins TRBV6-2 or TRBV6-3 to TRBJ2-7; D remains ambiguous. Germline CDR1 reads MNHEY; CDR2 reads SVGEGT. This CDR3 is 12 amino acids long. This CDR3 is CAVWDPPGEQYF. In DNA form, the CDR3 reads TGTGCGGTCTGGGATCCCCCCGGCGAGCAGTACTTC.

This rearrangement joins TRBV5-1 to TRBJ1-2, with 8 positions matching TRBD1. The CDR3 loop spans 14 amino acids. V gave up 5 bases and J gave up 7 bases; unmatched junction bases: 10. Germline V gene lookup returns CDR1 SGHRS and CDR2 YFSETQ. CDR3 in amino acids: CASRSTGGDTGYTF. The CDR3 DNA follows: TGCGCCAGCAGGTCAACAGGGGGTGACACTGGCTACACCTTC.

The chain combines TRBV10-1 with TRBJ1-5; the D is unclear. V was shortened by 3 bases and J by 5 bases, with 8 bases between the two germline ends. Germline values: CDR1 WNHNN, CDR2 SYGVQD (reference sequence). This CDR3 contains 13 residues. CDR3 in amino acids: CASSDSSDQPQHF. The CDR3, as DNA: TGCGCCAGCAGTGATAGCTCGGATCAGCCCCAGCATTTT.

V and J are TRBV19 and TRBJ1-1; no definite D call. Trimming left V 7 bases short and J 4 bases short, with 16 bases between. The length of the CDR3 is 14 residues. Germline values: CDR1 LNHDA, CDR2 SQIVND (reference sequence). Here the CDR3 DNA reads TGTGCCAGTACAGGCGACCCCTGGGGCACTGAAGCTTTCTTT. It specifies CASTGDPWGTEAFF. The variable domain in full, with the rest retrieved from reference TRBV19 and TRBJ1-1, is DGGITQSPKYLFRKEGQNVTLSCEQNLNHDAMYWYRQDPGQGLRLIYYSQIVNDFQKGDIAEGYSVSREKKESFPLTVTSAQKNPTAFYLCASTGDPWGTEAFFGQGTRLTVV.

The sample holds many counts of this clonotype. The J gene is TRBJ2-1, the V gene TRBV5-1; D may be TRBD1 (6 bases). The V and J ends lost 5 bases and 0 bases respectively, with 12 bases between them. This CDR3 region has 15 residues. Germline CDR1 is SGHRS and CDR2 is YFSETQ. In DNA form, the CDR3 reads TGCGCCAGCAGATTAGGGGGTAACTCCTACAATGAGCAGTTCTTC. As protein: CASRLGGNSYNEQFF. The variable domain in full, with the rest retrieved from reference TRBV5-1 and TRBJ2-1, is KAGVTQTPRYLIKTRGQQVTLSCSPISGHRSVSWYQQTPGQGLQFLFEYFSETQRNKGNFPGRFSGRQFSNSRSEMNVSTLELGDSALYLCASRLGGNSYNEQFFGPGTRLTVL.

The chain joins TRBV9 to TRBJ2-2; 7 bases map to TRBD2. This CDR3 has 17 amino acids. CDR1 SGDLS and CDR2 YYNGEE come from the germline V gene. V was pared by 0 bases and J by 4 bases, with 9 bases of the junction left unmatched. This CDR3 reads CASSVENGRLGTGELFF. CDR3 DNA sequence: TGTGCCAGCAGCGTAGAAAACGGGAGGCTTGGCACCGGGGAGCTGTTTTTT.

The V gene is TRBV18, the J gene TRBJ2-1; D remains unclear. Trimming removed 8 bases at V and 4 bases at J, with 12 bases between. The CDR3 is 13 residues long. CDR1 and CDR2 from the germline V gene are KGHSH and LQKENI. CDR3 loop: CASAPAGYNEQFF. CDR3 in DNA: TGTGCCAGCGCCCCGGCCGGATACAATGAGCAGTTCTTC.

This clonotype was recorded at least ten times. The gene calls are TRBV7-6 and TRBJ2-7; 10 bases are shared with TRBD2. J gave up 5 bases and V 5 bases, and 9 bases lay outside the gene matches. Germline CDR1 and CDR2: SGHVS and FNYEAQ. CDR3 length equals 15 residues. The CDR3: CASSGALAGRNEQYF. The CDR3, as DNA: TGTGCCAGCAGCGGGGCACTAGCGGGAAGGAACGAGCAGTACTTC.

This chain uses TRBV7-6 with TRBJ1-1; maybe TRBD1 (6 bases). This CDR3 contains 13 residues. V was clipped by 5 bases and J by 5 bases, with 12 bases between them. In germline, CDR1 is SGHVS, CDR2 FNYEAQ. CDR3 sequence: CASSRGGRTEAFF. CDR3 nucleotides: TGTGCCAGCAGCCGCGGGGGGCGGACTGAAGCTTTCTTT. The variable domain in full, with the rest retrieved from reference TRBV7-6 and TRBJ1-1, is GAGVSQSPRYKVTKRGQDVALRCDPISGHVSLYWYRQALGQGPEFLTYFNYEAQQDKSGLPNDRFSAERPEGSISTLTIQRTEQRDSAMYRCASSRGGRTEAFFGQGTRLTVV.